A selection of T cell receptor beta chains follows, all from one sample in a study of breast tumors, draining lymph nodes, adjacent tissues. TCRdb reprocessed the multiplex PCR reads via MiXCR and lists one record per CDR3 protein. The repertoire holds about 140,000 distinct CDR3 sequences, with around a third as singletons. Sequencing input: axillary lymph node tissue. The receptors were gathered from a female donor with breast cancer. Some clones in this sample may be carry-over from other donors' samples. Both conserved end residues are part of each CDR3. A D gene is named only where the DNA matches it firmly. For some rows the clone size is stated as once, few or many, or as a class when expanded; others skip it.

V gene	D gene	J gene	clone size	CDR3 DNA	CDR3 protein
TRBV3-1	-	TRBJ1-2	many	TGTGCCAGCAGCCAAGACGGAGGGTATGGCTACACCTTC	CASSQDGGYGYTF
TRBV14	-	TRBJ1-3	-	TGTGCCAGCAGCCCGACATTCTCTGGAAACACCATATATTTT	CASSPTFSGNTIYF
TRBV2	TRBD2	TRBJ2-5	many	TGTGCCAGCAGTGGATGGACTAGCGGGGTCCAAGAGACCCAGTACTTC	CASSGWTSGVQETQYF
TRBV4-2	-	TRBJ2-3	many	TGTGCCAGCAAAGGAGCGGGCTTTAGCACAGATACGCAGTATTTT	CASKGAGFSTDTQYF
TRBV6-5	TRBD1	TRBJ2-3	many	TGTGCCAGCAGTTACAGGGGGCGAAGCACAGATACGCAGTATTTT	CASSYRGRSTDTQYF
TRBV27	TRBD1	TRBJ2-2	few	TGTGCCAGCAGTACCCGACAGGGGAACACCGGGGAGCTGTTTTTT	CASSTRQGNTGELFF
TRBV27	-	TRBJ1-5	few	TGTGCCAGCAGTCAACTCCCAGGGCTGAGCAATCAGCCCCAGCATTTT	CASSQLPGLSNQPQHF
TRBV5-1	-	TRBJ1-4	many	TGCGCCAGCAGGGAATTTGCAACTAATGAAAAACTGTTTTTT	CASREFATNEKLFF
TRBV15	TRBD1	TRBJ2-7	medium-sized	TGTGCCACCAGCAGCCTCGGGACAGGGGCTTACGAGCAGTACTTC	CATSSLGTGAYEQYF
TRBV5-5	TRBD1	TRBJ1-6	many	TGTGCCAGCAGCTTGGGGGGGACAGGGGATTCACCCCTCCACTTT	CASSLGGTGDSPLHF
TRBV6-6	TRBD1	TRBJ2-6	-	TGTGCCAGCAGTCCAGACAGGGTGTCCCTCTCTGGGGCCAACGTCCTGACTTTC	CASSPDRVSLSGANVLTF
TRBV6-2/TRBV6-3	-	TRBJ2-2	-	TGTGCCAGCAGGCGGACGAACACCGAGGAGCTGTTTTTT	CASRRTNTEELFF
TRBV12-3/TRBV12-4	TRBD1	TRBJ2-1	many	TGTGCCAGCAGCATCGGACAGGGGGCGTTCAATGAGCAGTTCTTC	CASSIGQGAFNEQFF
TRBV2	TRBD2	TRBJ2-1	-	TGTGCCAGCAGGCCTGTTGGACTAGCGGGGGACCCGCGTTTCTCCTACAATGAGCAGTTCTTC	CASRPVGLAGDPRFSYNEQFF
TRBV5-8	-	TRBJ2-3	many	TGTGCCAGCAGCTTGGACAGCACAGATACGCAGTATTTT	CASSLDSTDTQYF
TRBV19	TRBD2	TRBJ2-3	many	TGTGCCAGTAGTCTAGCTTCGACTAGCGGGGCTGCTAGCACAGATACGCAGTATTTT	CASSLASTSGAASTDTQYF
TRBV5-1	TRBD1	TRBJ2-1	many	TGCGCCAGCAGCTTAGGGACAGGGGCATACAATGAGCAGTTCTTC	CASSLGTGAYNEQFF
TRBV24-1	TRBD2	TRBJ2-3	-	TGTGCCACCAGTGACCCGAAGGGTAGCGGGGACCTCGATACGCAGTATTTT	CATSDPKGSGDLDTQYF
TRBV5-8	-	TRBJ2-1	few	TGTGCCAGCAGCTTGGGGTGGGCCCTTATCTATGAGCAGTTCTTC	CASSLGWALIYEQFF
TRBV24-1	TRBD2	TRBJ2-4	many	TGTGCCACCAGAACTATAACTAGCGGGGGAAATATTATAGCCAAAAACATTCAGTACTTC	CATRTITSGGNIIAKNIQYF
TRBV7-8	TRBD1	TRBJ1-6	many	TGTGCCAGCAGCTCGGGGACAGCGGCTAATTCACCCCTCCACTTT	CASSSGTAANSPLHF
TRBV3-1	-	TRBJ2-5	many	TGTGCCAGCAGCCGTTTCGGGACGGATGAAGAGACCCAGTACTTC	CASSRFGTDEETQYF
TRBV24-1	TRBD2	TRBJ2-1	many	TGTGCCACCAGTGATTTAGAACGGGGGGTAGGGAATGAGCAGTTCTTC	CATSDLERGVGNEQFF
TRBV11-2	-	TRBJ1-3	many	TGTGCCAGCAGCTCGATCGGGCAGATCCGCTTAAACACCATATATTTT	CASSSIGQIRLNTIYF
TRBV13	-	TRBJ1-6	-	TGTGCCAGCAGCTTGGTAAGGGGCGCTTTGGATTCACCCCTCCACTTT	CASSLVRGALDSPLHF
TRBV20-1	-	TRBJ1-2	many	TGCAGTGCTAGAGACCACAGGAGGCTTTCGGATGGCTACACCTTC	CSARDHRRLSDGYTF
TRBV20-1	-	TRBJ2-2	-	TGCAGTGCTGGCCCCTCGGGGAACAGAACTTCCGGGGAGCTGTTTTTT	CSAGPSGNRTSGELFF
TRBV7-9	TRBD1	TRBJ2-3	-	TGTGCCAGCAGCTTCCTCGGACAGGGGGGGGCCACAGATACGCAGTATTTT	CASSFLGQGGATDTQYF
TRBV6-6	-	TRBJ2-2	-	TGTGCCAGCAGAGTGTCAGGCGCCGGGGAGCTGTTTTTT	CASRVSGAGELFF
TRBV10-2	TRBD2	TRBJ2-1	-	TGCGCCAGCAGTGAGTCGAAAGACCTAGCGGAGGGAGCCTACAATGAGCAGTTCTTC	CASSESKDLAEGAYNEQFF
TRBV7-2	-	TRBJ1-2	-	TGTGCCAGCAGCTTAGGGGGGACGGGTGCTTGGGACTACGCCTTC	CASSLGGTGAWDYAF
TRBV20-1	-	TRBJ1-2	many	TGCAGTGCTAGTACGGCAGTGTCTAACTATGGCTACACCTTC	CSASTAVSNYGYTF
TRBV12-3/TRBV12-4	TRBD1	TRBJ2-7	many	TGTGCCAGCAGCCCGCAGGGGGCGATCTACGAGCAGTACTTC	CASSPQGAIYEQYF
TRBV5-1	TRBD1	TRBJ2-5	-	TGCGCCAGCAGCTCGCATCAGGGGGCGCGGGAGACCCAGTACTTC	CASSSHQGARETQYF
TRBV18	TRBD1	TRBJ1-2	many	TGTGCCAGCTCACCTTCGAGGGACAGAATCTATGGCTACACCTTC	CASSPSRDRIYGYTF
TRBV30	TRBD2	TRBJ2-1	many	TGTGCCTGGAGTGTACGACTAGCGGGGACCAGATACAATGAGCAGTTCTTC	CAWSVRLAGTRYNEQFF
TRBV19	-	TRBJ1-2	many	TGTGCCAGTAGTATGAACGAGCACAACTATGGCTACACCTTC	CASSMNEHNYGYTF
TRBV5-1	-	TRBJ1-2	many	TGCGCCAGCAGCTTGGGCCTTCAGTCGGCTTATGGCTACACCTTC	CASSLGLQSAYGYTF
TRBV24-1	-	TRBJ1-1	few	TGTGCCACCAGTGACCTGACAGAAGCTTTCTTT	CATSDLTEAFF
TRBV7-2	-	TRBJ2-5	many	TGTGCCAGCAGTCGCTACGACAGAAAAGAGACCCAGTACTTC	CASSRYDRKETQYF
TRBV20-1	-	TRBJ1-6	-	TGCAGTGCCGATGACTTACAACAGCCCCTCCACTTT	CSADDLQQPLHF
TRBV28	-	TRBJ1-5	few	TGTGCCAGCAGTTTGGACGGGTCTCGCAATCAGCCCCAGCATTTT	CASSLDGSRNQPQHF
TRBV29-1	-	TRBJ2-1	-	TGCAGCGTTTTGCCCTATGTCACGTTGGAGTTACTCTCGCACAATGAGCAGTTCTTC	CSVLPYVTLELLSHNEQFF
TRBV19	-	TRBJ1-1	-	TGTGCCAGTAGTATTGGAGGGCGATCGAACACTGAAGCTTTCTTT	CASSIGGRSNTEAFF
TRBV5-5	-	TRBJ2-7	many	TGTGCCAGCAGTTCGGGCCCGGGACTTCAGAGCTCCTACGAGCAGTACTTC	CASSSGPGLQSSYEQYF
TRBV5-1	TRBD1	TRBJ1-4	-	TGCGCCAGCAGCTTGGGGGACAGGGTCGGCGAAAAACTGTTTTTT	CASSLGDRVGEKLFF
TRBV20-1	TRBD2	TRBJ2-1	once	TGCAGTGCAAAGGGGGGACTAGCGGGGGGTTCCCACGAGCAGTTCTTC	CSAKGGLAGGSHEQFF
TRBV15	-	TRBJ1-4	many	TGTGCCACCAGCCACAGGGAAGAAAAACTGTTTTTT	CATSHREEKLFF